These 23 T cell receptor beta chains share one sample of origin, sequenced in a study of blood T cell repertoires in COVID-19. Data came from immunoSEQ multiplex PCR; TCRdb stores just in-frame clones and leaves some out. The sample records 90,000 to 120,000 clones, about 80% being singletons. The sample was peripheral blood. Receptors were obtained from a man between 65 and 80 years old with acute or convalescent COVID-19.

The J gene is TRBJ1-2, the V gene TRBV14; D is unresolved. This CDR3 spans 15 amino acids. Looked up from germline, CDR1 is SGHDN and CDR2 is FVKESK. The V and J ends lost 0 bases and 0 bases respectively, with 8 bases between them. The CDR3 loop is CASSQESAANYGYTF. For the CDR3, the DNA is TGTGCCAGCAGCCAAGAATCAGCGGCTAACTATGGCTACACCTTC.

V and J are TRBV6-4 and TRBJ2-2; perhaps TRBD2 as D (6 bases). Deletions cut 3 bases from V and 5 bases from J, with 13 bases between. CDR1 and CDR2 (germline): MRHNA, SNTAGT. CDR3 size: 15 residues. For the CDR3, the DNA is TGTGCCAGCAGTGAGAGGCAGGAGGGAACCGGGGAGCTGTTTTTT. Translating it yields CASSERQEGTGELFF.

V and J are TRBV27 and TRBJ2-1; 8 bases fit TRBD1. The CDR3 is 19 residues long. CDR1 and CDR2 (germline): MNHEY, SMNVEV (reference sequence). V was pared by 1 base and J by 6 bases, with 17 bases of the junction left unmatched. The CDR3 here is CASSLYGQGSRRTGNEQFF. As DNA, the CDR3 is TGTGCCAGCAGTTTATACGGACAGGGTTCCCGCAGGACTGGCAATGAGCAGTTCTTC.

The genes are TRBV7-9 and TRBJ1-2, with D tentatively TRBD1 (5 bases). The length of the CDR3 is 13 residues. Looked up from germline, CDR1 is SEHNR and CDR2 is FQNEAQ (reference sequence). Trimming stripped 2 bases from V and 8 bases from J, with 12 bases between. CDR3 loop: CASSLPPGYGYTF. The CDR3 DNA reads as TGTGCCAGCAGCTTACCCCCAGGGTACGGCTACACCTTC.

The chain recombines TRBV10-2 with TRBJ2-2; 11 bases align to TRBD2. V gave up 1 base and J gave up 0 bases; unmatched junction bases: 4. Germline-derived CDR1 and CDR2 are WSHSY and SAAADI. This CDR3 region has 18 residues. Written as DNA, the CDR3 is TGCGCCAGCAGTGAGTGGCTAGCGGGGGGAACGAACACCGGGGAGCTGTTTTTT. Amino acid sequence: CASSEWLAGGTNTGELFF.

The V and J genes are TRBV18 and TRBJ2-2, with D tentatively TRBD2 (6 bases). Germline V CDR1 and CDR2: KGHSH, LQKENI. The CDR3 contains 16 residues. Trimming cost V 2 bases and J 5 bases, with 15 bases left between them. Here the CDR3 DNA reads TGTGCCAGCTCACCAAGGGTATGGGACTCGACCGGGGAGCTGTTTTTT. Translating gives CASSPRVWDSTGELFF.

The rearrangement links TRBV11-1 to TRBJ2-3; 8 bases map to TRBD1. The CDR3 spans 15 residues. Unmatched junction bases numbered 6, after V lost 5 bases and J lost 2 bases. Germline CDR1 reads SGHAT; CDR2 reads FQDESV (reference sequence). The CDR3 DNA reads TGTGCCAGCAGCCTACAGGGGGTATTCACAGATACGCAGTATTTT. Its protein is CASSLQGVFTDTQYF.

V gene TRBV27 combines with J gene TRBJ2-3; 12 nucleotides agree with TRBD2. Trimming cost V 6 bases and J 4 bases; bases outside gene matches: 8. The CDR3 runs to 16 residues. The V gene's germline CDR1 is MNHEY and CDR2 SMNVEV (reference sequence). CDR3 protein: CASRTLLAGGSDTQYF. CDR3 in DNA: TGTGCCAGCAGGACTCTCCTAGCGGGGGGGTCAGATACGCAGTATTTT.

V and J are TRBV4-1 and TRBJ1-2, with 8 nucleotides matching TRBD1. This CDR3 contains 16 residues. The junction had 9 bases not matched to a gene; V was cut back by 0 bases and J by 6 bases. The V gene's germline CDR1 is MGHRA and CDR2 YSYEKL. The CDR3 sequence: CASSQDVGQGAHGYTF. The CDR3 DNA is TGCGCCAGCAGCCAAGATGTGGGGCAGGGGGCCCATGGCTACACCTTC.

This chain uses TRBV18 with TRBJ2-3; a weak D match, TRBD1 (5 bases). The CDR3 is 14 amino acids. With 7 bases removed from V and 0 bases from J, the gap between germline ends came to 11 bases. CDR1 is KGHSH and CDR2 is LQKENI in the germline V gene. CDR3 sequence: CASLDISSTDTQYF. CDR3 nucleotide sequence: TGTGCCAGCTTGGACATTTCTAGCACAGATACGCAGTATTTT.

The chain uses TRBV19 and TRBJ2-7, with 10 bases aligning to TRBD2. This CDR3 region has 15 residues. The germline gives CDR1 LNHDA, CDR2 SQIVND (reference sequence). Losses at the gene ends were 3 bases for V and 4 bases for J; bases not matched to a gene: 6. CDR3 bases: TGTGCCAGTAGTATCTCTAGCGGGGGTCTATACGAGCAGTACTTC. Protein: CASSISSGGLYEQYF.

J is TRBJ1-2 and V is TRBV7-3; 10 bases line up with TRBD1. CDR3 length: 14 residues. Germline V gene lookup returns CDR1 SGHTA and CDR2 FQGTGA. V dropped 5 bases and J dropped 3; count of bases not matched to a gene: 3. CDR3 sequence reads: CASSRGQGDYGYTF. The CDR3 bases are TGTGCCAGCAGCCGAGGACAGGGGGACTATGGCTACACCTTC.

This sequence joins TRBV6-5 and TRBJ1-1; 10 bases align to TRBD1. This CDR3 contains 14 residues. Looked up from germline, CDR1 is MNHEY and CDR2 is SVGAGI. Trimming at V came to 7 bases and at J to 3 bases, leaving 5 bases not matched to a gene. CDR3 nucleotides: TGTGCCAGCACCGTCGGACAGGGGGACACTGAAGCTTTCTTT. Protein sequence: CASTVGQGDTEAFF.

This chain connects TRBV7-3 to TRBJ1-5; D ambiguous. This CDR3 contains 13 residues. Germline-derived CDR1 and CDR2 are SGHTA and FQGTGA. Trimming cost V 2 bases and J 4 bases, with 6 bases left between them. CDR3 nucleotides: TGTGCCAGCAGCTTAGATGAGAATCAGCCCCAGCATTTT. Translation: CASSLDENQPQHF.

The V and J genes are TRBV6-5 and TRBJ2-1; D is perhaps TRBD1 (6 bases). The germline gives CDR1 MNHEY, CDR2 SVGAGI. The V gene lost 5 bases and the J gene lost 4 bases, with 12 bases spanning the gap. The CDR3 totals 14 residues. The CDR3, as DNA: TGTGCCAGCAGTACATCGGACAGATACAATGAGCAGTTCTTC. This codes for CASSTSDRYNEQFF.

J is TRBJ1-1 and V is TRBV29-1; D uncertain. V was trimmed by 6 bases and J by 3 bases, leaving 11 bases between them. The CDR3 totals 12 residues. Germline V lookup: CDR1 SQVTM, CDR2 ANQGSEA. The CDR3 here is CSVRDTYTEAFF. The CDR3 DNA is TGCAGCGTCCGCGACACCTACACTGAAGCTTTCTTT.

The genes are TRBV6-6 and TRBJ1-5; 8 positions agree with TRBD1. This CDR3 is 16 amino acids long. Trimming removed 6 bases from V and 3 bases from J; junction bases left unmatched: 10. Per germline, CDR1 MNHNY and CDR2 SVGAGI (reference sequence). In DNA form, the CDR3 reads TGTGCCAGCAGGAACGGACAGGGAGTCCTCAATCAGCCCCAGCATTTT. It is translated as CASRNGQGVLNQPQHF.

V usage is TRBV4-3 and J usage is TRBJ1-1, with 7 bases identical to TRBD1. V gave up 3 bases and J gave up 0 bases; unmatched junction bases: 10. CDR3 length equals 17 residues. In germline, CDR1 is LGHNA, CDR2 YSLEER. The CDR3 region has the DNA TGCGCCAGCAGCCAGGCAGGGACAGAGTGGCTGAACACTGAAGCTTTCTTT. It specifies CASSQAGTEWLNTEAFF.

V usage is TRBV7-8 and J usage is TRBJ2-1; TRBD1 might be the D (6 bases). V was pared by 5 bases and J by 6 bases, with 17 bases between. Germline V CDR1 and CDR2: SGHVS, FQNEAQ. The CDR3 extends over 15 amino acids. CDR3 DNA: TGTGCCAGCAGCCTCTCCCTGACAGGTCCCAATGAGCAGTTCTTC. It yields the protein CASSLSLTGPNEQFF.

This clone appeared a few times. The chain employs TRBV6-5 and TRBJ2-1; D possibly corresponds to TRBD2 (5 bases). CDR3 length: 14 amino acids. With 6 bases removed from V and 4 bases from J, the gap between germline ends came to 13 bases. CDR1 and CDR2 (germline): MNHEY, SVGAGI. CDR3 amino acids: CASSGNSEYNEQFF. In DNA form, the CDR3 reads TGTGCCAGCAGCGGGAACAGCGAATACAATGAGCAGTTCTTC.

The rearrangement uses TRBV7-9 and TRBJ1-5; D unresolved. Trimming cost V 0 bases and J 0 bases, with 3 bases left between them. CDR3 length: 14 residues. Germline CDR1 SEHNR, CDR2 FQNEAQ (reference sequence). CDR3 in amino acids: CASSLANSNQPQHF. The DNA for the CDR3 is TGTGCCAGCAGCTTAGCCAATAGCAATCAGCCCCAGCATTTT. The variable domain in full, with the rest retrieved from reference TRBV7-9 and TRBJ1-5, is DTGVSQNPRHKITKRGQNVTFRCDPISEHNRLYWYRQTLGQGPEFLTYFQNEAQLEKSRLLSDRFSAERPKGSFSTLEIQRTEQGDSAMYLCASSLANSNQPQHFGDGTRLSIL.

J is TRBJ2-7 and V is TRBV5-1, with TRBD1 matching over 9 bases. After removal of 4 bases from V and 6 bases from J, the junction contained 5 bases not matched to a gene. This CDR3 is 13 amino acids long. The germline gives CDR1 SGHRS, CDR2 YFSETQ. The chain's CDR3 is CASSPDRGSEQYF. The CDR3 region has the DNA TGCGCCAGCAGCCCGGACAGGGGCAGCGAGCAGTACTTC.

The chain couples TRBV10-3 to TRBJ1-1, with TRBD1 matching 7 bases. In germline, CDR1 is ENHRY, CDR2 SYGVKD. The V and J ends lost 6 bases and 4 bases, in that order; junction bases with no gene match: 8. This CDR3 region has 14 residues. The CDR3 region is CAIRATGDGTEAFF. For the CDR3, the DNA is TGTGCCATCAGAGCTACAGGGGACGGCACTGAAGCTTTCTTT.